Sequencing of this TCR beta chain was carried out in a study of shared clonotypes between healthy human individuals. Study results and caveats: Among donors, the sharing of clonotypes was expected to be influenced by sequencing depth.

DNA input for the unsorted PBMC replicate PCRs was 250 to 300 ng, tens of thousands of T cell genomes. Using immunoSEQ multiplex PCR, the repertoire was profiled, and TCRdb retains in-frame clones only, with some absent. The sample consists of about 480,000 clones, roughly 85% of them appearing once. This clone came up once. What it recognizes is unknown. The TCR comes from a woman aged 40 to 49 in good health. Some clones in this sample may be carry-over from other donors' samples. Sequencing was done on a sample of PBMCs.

As DNA, the CDR3 is TGTGCCAGCAGTACCCTACAACGGACTGAAGCTTTCTTT. Amino acid sequence: CASSTLQRTEAFF. The chain carries TRBV21-1 and TRBJ1-1. TRBV21-1 is recorded as a pseudogene. This CDR3 spans 13 amino acids.